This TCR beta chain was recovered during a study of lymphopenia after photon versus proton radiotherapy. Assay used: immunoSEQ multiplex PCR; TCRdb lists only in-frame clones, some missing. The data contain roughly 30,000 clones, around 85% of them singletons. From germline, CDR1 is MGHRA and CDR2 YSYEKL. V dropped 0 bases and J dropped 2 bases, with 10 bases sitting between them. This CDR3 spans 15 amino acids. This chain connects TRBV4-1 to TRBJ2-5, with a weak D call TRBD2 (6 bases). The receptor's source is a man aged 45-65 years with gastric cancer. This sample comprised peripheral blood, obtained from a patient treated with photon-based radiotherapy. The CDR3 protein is CASSQDFSGQETQYF. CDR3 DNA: TGCGCCAGCAGCCAAGATTTCAGCGGGCAAGAGACCCAGTACTTC.